One T cell receptor beta chain is described in this entry. Sequencing was performed with immunoSEQ multiplex PCR; in TCRdb, only in-frame clones are kept and a portion is missing. Among more than 250,000 clones listed, 80% to 90% were seen once. This specimen belongs to a study of cytomegalovirus exposure and HLA in healthy donors. The TCR sequence derives from a woman aged 18-29 years in good health and CMV-seronegative. The sample was PBMCs.

The CDR3 DNA sequence: TGTGCCAGCCAAAGCGGGAGGGGATCCCTCTACGAGCAGTACTTC. Translating it yields CASQSGRGSLYEQYF. The chain joins TRBV25-1 to TRBJ2-7, with 10 nucleotides matching TRBD2. The CDR3 has 15 residues. The trim removed 8 bases at V and 3 bases at J, leaving 10 bases unmatched. Germline V gene lookup returns CDR1 MGHDK and CDR2 SYGVNS.